This is a list of T cell receptor beta chains from one sample in a study of pediatric ulcerative colitis. The table came from immunoSEQ multiplex PCR; TCRdb's copy has only in-frame clones and leaves some out. The data show 36,000 or so clones, about 80% seen once. Sequencing was performed on gut tissue. These receptors were obtained from a boy younger than 18 with moderate ulcerative colitis. The CDR3 runs from the conserved cysteine through the conserved F or W. Fields, in order: D gene, clone size, J gene, V gene, CDR3 DNA, CDR3 protein. A D gene is named only where the DNA matches it firmly. Clone sizes are given selectively: once, few, many, or a class where the clone is expanded.

TRBD1,NA,TRBJ1-2,TRBV14,TGTGCCAGCAGCCAATCCGGGACAGGCTATGGCTACACCTTC,CASSQSGTGYGYTF
TRBD1,NA,TRBJ2-1,TRBV7-3,TGTGCCAGCAGCCGTGAGGTGGGGACAGTGTATGAGCAGTTCTTC,CASSREVGTVYEQFF
TRBD2,NA,TRBJ2-1,TRBV4-1,TGCGCCAGCAGCCAACCGGGACTAGCCTACAATGAGCAGTTCTTC,CASSQPGLAYNEQFF
TRBD1,few,TRBJ2-7,TRBV5-1,TGCGCCAGCAGCCCCGTGACCGGGACAGGGGGTTACGAGCAGTACTTC,CASSPVTGTGGYEQYF
TRBD2,NA,TRBJ2-1,TRBV30,TGTGCCTGGATTTCGGGGACTAGCGGACCCCGGAGGGACAATGAGCAGTTCTTC,CAWISGTSGPRRDNEQFF
TRBD2,NA,TRBJ2-3,TRBV6-1,TGTGCCAGCAGGGGGGGACTAGCGGGGCCTGATACGCAGTATTTT,CASRGGLAGPDTQYF
NA,NA,TRBJ1-1,TRBV4-3,TGCGCCAGCAGCCCGGGGGGGTATGGAGACACTGAAGCTTTCTTT,CASSPGGYGDTEAFF
NA,NA,TRBJ1-2,TRBV4-3,TGCGCCAGTAGCCAAACTCTTACGAAAACCTCTGGCTACACCTTC,CASSQTLTKTSGYTF
NA,NA,TRBJ1-5,TRBV7-2,TGTGCCAGCAGCCCCCCAGGAGCCCATAGCAATCAGCCCCAGCATTTT,CASSPPGAHSNQPQHF
NA,NA,TRBJ2-7,TRBV5-4,TGTGCCAGCAGCTTTAACAGGAACTACGAGCAGTACTTC,CASSFNRNYEQYF
NA,NA,TRBJ1-6,TRBV12-5,TGTGCTAGTGGTTTGGACGGGAATTCACCCCTCCACTTT,CASGLDGNSPLHF
NA,NA,TRBJ2-3,TRBV29-1,TGCAGCGTCTTACCTGGGGGGCGGGGGAGAGATACGCAGTATTTT,CSVLPGGRGRDTQYF
NA,NA,TRBJ1-2,TRBV5-4,TGTGCCAGCAGCTCTTGGGGCAGGACTAACTATGGCTACACCTTC,CASSSWGRTNYGYTF
NA,NA,TRBJ2-1,TRBV6-5,TGTGCCAGCAGTGCCGGGACCCCCGATGAGCAGTTCTTC,CASSAGTPDEQFF
TRBD1,NA,TRBJ2-7,TRBV7-7,TGTGCCAGCAGCCCCGGTCCAGGGGGCAGCTACGAGCAGTACTTC,CASSPGPGGSYEQYF
TRBD1,few,TRBJ1-5,TRBV18,TGTGCCAGCTCAACGGGACAGGGGGCCCTTCAGCCCCAGCATTTT,CASSTGQGALQPQHF
TRBD1,NA,TRBJ1-5,TRBV15,TGTGCCACCAGCAGACCGGGACAGGGGGCGTCTCAGCCCCAGCATTTT,CATSRPGQGASQPQHF
TRBD1,NA,TRBJ1-2,TRBV2,TGTGCCAGCAGCCCCCATGAGACAGGGGTATATGGCTACACCTTC,CASSPHETGVYGYTF
NA,NA,TRBJ2-2,TRBV6-4,TGTGCCAGCAGTGACGGGGCAGGAGCCACCGGGGAGCTGTTTTTT,CASSDGAGATGELFF
NA,few,TRBJ2-7,TRBV19,TGTGCCAGTGAGGACGGGAACCTTAGCTCCTACGAGCAGTACTTC,CASEDGNLSSYEQYF
NA,NA,TRBJ1-5,TRBV6-1,TGTGCCAGCAGCGGACACCTTCCCAGCAATCAGCCCCAGCATTTT,CASSGHLPSNQPQHF
NA,NA,TRBJ2-7,TRBV6-6,TGTGCCAGCAGTTACTCTCCCGGGAGTAACTACGAGCAGTACTTC,CASSYSPGSNYEQYF
NA,NA,TRBJ2-7,TRBV28,TGTGCCAGCACCCTAGGCGGGGCCAGGTACGAGCAGTACTTC,CASTLGGARYEQYF
NA,NA,TRBJ2-6,TRBV6-5,TGTGCCAGCAGAGACAGAAACTCTGGGGCCAACGTCCTGACTTTC,CASRDRNSGANVLTF
TRBD2,NA,TRBJ2-2,TRBV2,TGTGCCAGCAGTGGGACTAGCGGGGCAACCGGGGAGCTGTTTTTT,CASSGTSGATGELFF
NA,NA,TRBJ2-3,TRBV5-1,TGCGCCAGCAGCCCCGGGGCAGGGGAAGATACGCAGTATTTT,CASSPGAGEDTQYF
NA,NA,TRBJ2-1,TRBV6-5,TGTGCCAGTTCAGGGGAACGGGAGCAGTTCTTC,CASSGEREQFF
TRBD2,NA,TRBJ2-5,TRBV18,TGTGCCAGCTCACCCGATCGCGGGGGGGCCGGTGAGACCCAGTACTTC,CASSPDRGGAGETQYF
TRBD2,NA,TRBJ2-1,TRBV11-2,TGTGCCAGCAGATTGAGACTAGCGGGACTTCACAATGAGCAGTTCTTC,CASRLRLAGLHNEQFF
NA,NA,TRBJ2-1,TRBV9,TGTGCCAGCAGCGTAGAGGCAAACTCCTACAATGAGCAGTTCTTC,CASSVEANSYNEQFF
NA,NA,TRBJ1-1,TRBV7-3,TGTGCCAGCAGCTTGTTGGGTTATAACACTGAAGCTTTCTTT,CASSLLGYNTEAFF
TRBD2,NA,TRBJ2-5,TRBV6-6,TGTGCCAGCAGTTCAGAAGGCGGGAGTGCAGAGACCCAGTACTTC,CASSSEGGSAETQYF
TRBD2,few,TRBJ2-3,TRBV5-4,TGTGCCAGCAGCGCTCGGACTAGCGGGTTAAGTACGCAGTATTTT,CASSARTSGLSTQYF
TRBD1,once,TRBJ1-2,TRBV5-1,TGCGCCAGCAGCTTGGGGACGCCCAAAACCGGGACAGGGGGCATAAGCTATGGCTACACCTTC,CASSLGTPKTGTGGISYGYTF
TRBD1,NA,TRBJ1-5,TRBV6-5,TGTGCCAGCGGGAAGACAGGGGGAGTAATTCAGCCCCAGCATTTT,CASGKTGGVIQPQHF
TRBD1,NA,TRBJ1-2,TRBV7-8,TGTGCCAGCAACTCAGGGGGCGACTATGGCTACACCTTC,CASNSGGDYGYTF
TRBD2,once,TRBJ2-5,TRBV5-1,TGCGCCAGCAGCTTCCAAGCGACTAGCGGGGGGCAAGAGACCCAGTACTTC,CASSFQATSGGQETQYF
NA,NA,TRBJ1-2,TRBV6-5,TGTGCCAGCAGTAGGGGGATATCATCCGGCTACACCTTC,CASSRGISSGYTF
NA,NA,TRBJ1-3,TRBV5-1,TGCGCCAGCAGCTTTAAAAACACCATATATTTT,CASSFKNTIYF
NA,few,TRBJ2-3,TRBV7-6,TGTGCCAGCAGCTTAAATTCGGCAGATACGCAGTATTTT,CASSLNSADTQYF
NA,once,TRBJ2-7,TRBV30,TGTGCCGTTGCGGGGGCGCCCACCTACGAGCAGTACTTC,CAVAGAPTYEQYF
TRBD2,few,TRBJ2-1,TRBV15,TGTGCCACCAGGCCGGGAGCGGGAGGCGGTGTTGGTGAGCAGTTCTTC,CATRPGAGGGVGEQFF
TRBD1,NA,TRBJ1-1,TRBV7-2,TGTGCCAGCAGCTCCCAGGGGGGCACTGAAGCTTTCTTT,CASSSQGGTEAFF
NA,NA,TRBJ2-2,TRBV2,TGTGCCAGCAGTCCCAACCTTTTTCGGAGCGGCGGCGCGAACACCGGGGAGCTGTTTTTT,CASSPNLFRSGGANTGELFF
NA,NA,TRBJ2-7,TRBV18,TGTGCCAGCTCACCAACCGGCTCGGAGGGGGCAAACTTC,CASSPTGSEGANF